Shown below are 22 T cell receptor beta chains from a single sample sequenced in a study of cytomegalovirus exposure and HLA in healthy donors. PCR involved 60 Vbeta and 13 Jbeta primers. Sequencing used immunoSEQ multiplex PCR; TCRdb keeps in-frame clones, though not all of them. The data contain 110,000 to 150,000 clones, around 84% of them singletons. Sequenced input: PBMCs. All receptors come from a boy aged 2 to 10 in good health and CMV-seronegative.

Only a few counts were recorded for this clone. The chain links TRBV10-3 to TRBJ2-7, with D unresolved. Between the trimmed V and J ends, which lost 7 bases and 0 bases, there was a span of 7 bases. The V gene's germline CDR1 is ENHRY and CDR2 SYGVKD. CDR3 length equals 12 residues. The DNA for the CDR3 is TGTGCCATCACTACAGCCTCCTACGAGCAGTACTTC. Its protein is CAITTASYEQYF.

The chain couples TRBV18 to TRBJ1-1; weak D call: TRBD1 (6 bases). The V gene lost 4 bases and the J gene lost 6 bases, with 15 bases spanning the gap. The CDR3 length is 14 residues. Germline CDR1 reads KGHSH; CDR2 reads LQKENI. The CDR3 loop reads CASSRVTGSAEAFF. In DNA, the CDR3 is TGTGCCAGCTCACGGGTCACAGGGAGCGCTGAAGCTTTCTTT.

In this sample, this clone turned up once. This chain joins TRBV25-1 and TRBJ1-4; D is undetermined. This CDR3 has 13 residues. The germline CDR1 and CDR2 sequences are MGHDK and SYGVNS. The V end lost 6 bases, the J end lost 6 bases, and 11 bases lay between the germline ends. As DNA, the CDR3 is TGTGCCAGCAGGGCGGCGGTGGATGAAAAACTGTTTTTT. This gives the protein CASRAAVDEKLFF.

This clone turned up a few times. In DNA, the CDR3 is TGTGCTAGCCAAAGGGGCTGGCGCACTGAAGCTTTCTTT. Its translation is CASQRGWRTEAFF. The rearrangement joins TRBV12-5 to TRBJ1-1, with TRBD1 as a possible D gene (5 bases). V gave up 9 bases and J gave up 4 bases, with 15 bases separating them. The CDR3 covers 13 residues. The V gene's germline CDR1 is LGHNT and CDR2 FRNRAP.

In this sample, this clone turned up a few times. The chain is built from TRBV9 and TRBJ2-1, with TRBD2 matching 11 bases. Germline V lookup: CDR1 SGDLS, CDR2 YYNGEE. This CDR3 region has 17 residues. Germline trimming cut 2 bases from V and 4 bases from J; bases unmatched to any gene: 8. DNA for the CDR3: TGTGCCAGCAGCGTTGACCTAGCGGGAGGAATTTACAATGAGCAGTTCTTC. Translation gives CASSVDLAGGIYNEQFF.

In this sample, this clone turned up a few times. V usage is TRBV4-1 and J usage is TRBJ1-1; maybe TRBD1 (5 bases). Germline CDR1 is MGHRA and CDR2 is YSYEKL. The germline V and J ends were trimmed by 1 base and 5 bases, with 14 bases remaining between them. The CDR3 spans 15 residues. CDR3 nucleotides: TGCGCCAGCAGCCAAGTAAGGGGTATTAAAACTGAAGCTTTCTTT. Amino acids: CASSQVRGIKTEAFF.

The chain couples TRBV5-4 to TRBJ1-4; TRBD1 aligns across 8 bases. The CDR3 is made up of 14 amino acids. The V gene's germline CDR1 is SGHNT and CDR2 YYREEE (reference sequence). J was trimmed by 7 bases and V by 4 bases; bases with no gene match: 6. CDR3 residues: CASSPQGGGEKLFF. The CDR3 nucleotides are TGTGCCAGCAGCCCACAGGGGGGGGGTGAAAAACTGTTTTTT.

Only a few counts were recorded for this clone. This chain joins TRBV5-1 and TRBJ1-1; TRBD1 is a possible D gene (5 bases). The germline gives CDR1 SGHRS, CDR2 YFSETQ. CDR3 length: 16 residues. V was cut by 0 bases and J by 3 bases, with 15 bases left in between. CDR3 DNA sequence: TGCGCCAGCAGCTTGGAGGGCAGGGCGAGTCACACTGAAGCTTTCTTT. Encoded protein: CASSLEGRASHTEAFF.

This chain joins TRBV7-9 and TRBJ2-7; weak D call: TRBD1 (5 bases). This CDR3 spans 14 amino acids. The germline CDR1 and CDR2 sequences are SEHNR and FQNEAQ (reference sequence). Trimming took 3 bases from V and 6 from J, leaving 15 bases between them. CDR3 in DNA: TGTGCCAGCAGCTTTGTTGGTAGGGGCTCCGAGCAGTACTTC. Amino acid sequence: CASSFVGRGSEQYF. Looking up the rest from reference TRBV7-9 and TRBJ2-7 gives the full variable domain: DTGVSQNPRHKITKRGQNVTFRCDPISEHNRLYWYRQTLGQGPEFLTYFQNEAQLEKSRLLSDRFSAERPKGSFSTLEIQRTEQGDSAMYLCASSFVGRGSEQYFGPGTRLTVT.

J is TRBJ2-1 and V is TRBV7-2; D remains unclear. Between the trimmed V and J ends, which lost 5 bases and 0 bases, there was a span of 14 bases. This CDR3 is 16 amino acids long. Germline assignment: CDR1 SGHTA and CDR2 FQGNSA. The CDR3 here is CASSDRGTSSYNEQFF. The CDR3 nucleotides are TGTGCCAGCAGCGATAGAGGTACAAGCTCCTACAATGAGCAGTTCTTC.

The chain couples TRBV5-1 to TRBJ2-7; weak D call: TRBD2 (6 bases). The CDR3 covers 12 residues. In germline, CDR1 is SGHRS, CDR2 YFSETQ. V lost 0 bases and J 7 bases, leaving 8 bases between the germline ends. The CDR3 DNA follows: TGCGCCAGCAGCTTGGCCGGGGGTGAGCAGTACTTC. As protein: CASSLAGGEQYF.

The CDR3 DNA follows: TGTGCCAGCAGTCCACAGACAGGCCAACCGCAGTATTTT. This encodes CASSPQTGQPQYF. The chain has TRBV6-5 and TRBJ2-3, with D maybe TRBD1 (6 bases). Germline V gene lookup returns CDR1 MNHEY and CDR2 SVGAGI. This CDR3 comprises 13 residues. The V end lost 5 bases, the J end lost 10 bases, and 16 bases lay between the germline ends.

A single count supports this clone. The chain combines TRBV7-2 with TRBJ2-7; 10 bases fit TRBD2. J gave up 7 bases and V 2 bases, and 8 bases lay outside the gene matches. Germline values: CDR1 SGHTA, CDR2 FQGNSA. The CDR3 totals 15 residues. CDR3 bases: TGTGCCAGCAGCTTAAAAGCGGGAGGGCCGGGGGAGCAGTACTTC. This gives the protein CASSLKAGGPGEQYF.

The sample holds one count of this clone. V is TRBV10-3 and J is TRBJ1-2; D possibly corresponds to TRBD1 (5 bases). The germline V gene encodes CDR1 ENHRY and CDR2 SYGVKD. The CDR3 is 16 residues long. Trimming shortened V by 4 bases and J by 4 bases, and 19 bases separated the two germline ends. The chain's CDR3 is CAISGPIGGIGYGYTF. Here the CDR3 DNA reads TGTGCCATCAGTGGCCCAATCGGGGGGATCGGCTATGGCTACACCTTC.

This clone was found once. Other DNA sequences in this sample translate to the same CDR3. The chain has TRBV6-5 and TRBJ2-7; TRBD1 matches 7 bases. This CDR3 spans 13 amino acids. Germline CDR1 and CDR2: MNHEY and SVGAGI. V shed 5 bases, J shed 3 bases, and the junction held 4 bases outside the gene matches. The CDR3 loop is CASSRTGVYEQYF. The CDR3 bases are TGTGCCAGCAGTAGGACAGGAGTCTACGAGCAGTACTTC.

This chain uses TRBV4-2 with TRBJ1-2; weak D call: TRBD1 (6 bases). V lost 0 bases, J lost 7 bases, and 18 bases lay in between. The germline CDR1 and CDR2 sequences are LGHNA and YNFKEQ. This CDR3 region has 16 residues. The CDR3 loop is CASSQEERQVGSGYTF. For the CDR3, the DNA is TGTGCCAGCAGCCAAGAAGAAAGACAGGTCGGGTCTGGCTACACCTTC.

This sequence joins TRBV2 and TRBJ2-7; possibly TRBD1 for D (5 bases). The CDR3 is 13 amino acids. The V end lost 3 bases, the J end lost 4 bases, and 10 bases lay between the germline ends. Germline values: CDR1 SNHLY, CDR2 FYNNEI. The CDR3 loop reads CASSEIQGYEQYF. In DNA form, the CDR3 reads TGTGCCAGCAGTGAGATTCAGGGTTACGAGCAGTACTTC.

This clone occurred a few times. V and J are TRBV5-6 and TRBJ1-1; D unclear. Germline CDR1 SGHDT, CDR2 YYEEEE. CDR3 length: 14 residues. The ends were cut back, 4 bases at V and 0 bases at J, with 10 bases in the middle. CDR3 loop: CASSTRLMNTEAFF. CDR3 sequence (DNA): TGTGCCAGCAGCACCAGGCTTATGAACACTGAAGCTTTCTTT.

Points on this clone: A junction boundary mismatches the germline segment, possibly from a read error. This sequence joins TRBV7-9 and TRBJ2-6, with 9 nucleotides matching TRBD1. The CDR3 covers 18 residues. Germline CDR1 is SEHNR and CDR2 is FQNEAQ (reference sequence). This CDR3 is CSSSPQGAVRAGANVLTF. In nucleotides, the CDR3 is TGTTCCAGCAGCCCACAGGGGGCCGTGCGCGCTGGGGCCAACGTCCTGACTTTC.

The chain has TRBV28 and TRBJ1-6, with a possible D match to TRBD1 (5 bases). The CDR3 totals 16 residues. Per germline, CDR1 MDHEN and CDR2 SYDVKM. V shed 7 bases and J shed 9 bases, with 22 bases lying between them. CDR3 coding DNA: TGTGCCAGCACCACCCTACAACAGGCCAGGGTTTCACCCCTCCACTTT. Translated, it gives CASTTLQQARVSPLHF.

This clone was seen only a few times. This same CDR3 is encoded by further DNA sequences in the sample. V and J are TRBV2 and TRBJ2-1; the match to TRBD2 covers 8 bases. The ends lost 9 bases at V and 2 bases at J; junction bases unmatched: 9. Germline loops: CDR1 SNHLY, CDR2 FYNNEI. This CDR3 region has 15 residues. CDR3 nucleotide sequence: TGTGCCAGTCGGACTAGCAGGAACACCTACAATGAGCAGTTCTTC. Translating gives CASRTSRNTYNEQFF.

This clone was seen more than once but under ten times. The genes are TRBV5-1 and TRBJ1-1, with D unresolved. V was clipped by 4 bases and J by 0 bases, with 13 bases between them. The CDR3 consists of 15 residues. Germline V lookup: CDR1 SGHRS, CDR2 YFSETQ. The CDR3 nucleotides are TGCGCCAGCAGCCAGGAGGGCATTATGAACACTGAAGCTTTCTTT. This gives the protein CASSQEGIMNTEAFF. The full variable domain, in which reference TRBV5-1 and TRBJ1-1 provide the parts outside the CDR3, is KAGVTQTPRYLIKTRGQQVTLSCSPISGHRSVSWYQQTPGQGLQFLFEYFSETQRNKGNFPGRFSGRQFSNSRSEMNVSTLELGDSALYLCASSQEGIMNTEAFFGQGTRLTVV.